This T cell receptor beta chain is from a study of post-analysis software for immune sequencing data. Study context: The disease courses spanned relapsing-remitting, secondary progressive and progressive-relapsing forms of multiple sclerosis. Study-level points and caveats: By F measure, samples from a shared preparation batch strongly co-clustered. A few TRBV segments occurring more often in patients than controls included TRBV5-6, TRBV5-1 and TRBV20-1.

The authors incorporated unique molecular identifiers into the TCR beta cDNA libraries. Starting from roughly 1.1 to 9.2 million T cells, the study yielded about half a million cDNA molecules. MiXCR, run by TCRdb on the PCR reads, gives a single entry per CDR3 protein. This sample yields fewer than 550,000 distinct CDR3 sequences, of which around a third are seen a single time; about 5.6% belongs to the top ten. As regards this clonotype: Its antigen remains unidentified.

This CDR3 region has 12 residues. Germline V gives CDR1 DFQATT, CDR2 SNEGSKA (reference sequence). With 6 bases removed from V and 6 bases from J, the gap between germline ends came to 14 bases. Specimen: blood. This sequence joins TRBV20-1 and TRBJ1-2, with D possibly being TRBD1 (5 bases). The sequence came from a girl under 18 with multiple sclerosis. The CDR3 nucleotides are TGCAGTGCGAGGGGAGGAGGGGATGGCTACACCTTC. It encodes CSARGGGDGYTF.